The 13 T cell receptor beta chains in this list originate from one sample, sequenced in a study of control samples from healthy donors and cancer patients. The protocol was immunoSEQ multiplex PCR, while the TCRdb copy is restricted to in-frame clones and leaves out a portion. The data contain tens of thousands of clones, about 80% of them singletons. The sequenced material came from PBMCs. The source is a man aged 55 to 70 with head and neck cancer.

The genes are TRBV29-1 and TRBJ1-1; possibly TRBD1 for D (5 bases). This CDR3 contains 13 residues. From germline, CDR1 is SQVTM and CDR2 ANQGSEA. The V and J ends lost 1 base and 8 bases respectively, with 14 bases between them. The CDR3 sequence: CSVEGGLGTEAFF. For the CDR3, the DNA is TGCAGCGTTGAAGGAGGGTTGGGGACCGAAGCTTTCTTT.

The chain employs TRBV28 and TRBJ2-7, with 9 bases fitting TRBD1. Germline V lookup: CDR1 MDHEN, CDR2 SYDVKM. The trim removed 8 bases at V and 2 bases at J, leaving 7 bases unmatched. The CDR3 has 14 amino acids. The CDR3 DNA follows: TGTGCCAGCGCAAGGGGGGACAGGGCCTACGAGCAGTACTTC. Its protein product is CASARGDRAYEQYF. The full variable domain, its missing parts supplied by reference TRBV28 and TRBJ2-7, is DVKVTQSSRYLVKRTGEKVFLECVQDMDHENMFWYRQDPGLGLRLIYFSYDVKMKEKGDIPEGYSVSREKKERFSLILESASTNQTSMYLCASARGDRAYEQYFGPGTRLTVT.

This clone was seen a few times. The chain recombines TRBV27 with TRBJ2-5; TRBD1 might be the D (6 bases). The CDR3 runs to 12 residues. Per germline, CDR1 MNHEY and CDR2 SMNVEV (reference sequence). The V end lost 8 bases, the J end lost 4 bases, and 11 bases lay between the germline ends. CDR3 coding DNA: TGTGCCAGCCGCAGGGGCCGAGAGACCCAGTACTTC. It yields the protein CASRRGRETQYF.

V and J are TRBV18 and TRBJ2-1, with 8 bases lining up with TRBD2. CDR3 length: 15 amino acids. V was clipped by 6 bases and J by 0 bases; unmatched bases: 4. Germline V gives CDR1 KGHSH, CDR2 LQKENI. CDR3: CASSLAGTSYNEQFF. CDR3 nucleotides: TGTGCCAGCTCCTTAGCGGGGACCTCCTACAATGAGCAGTTCTTC. Based on the CDR3 plus reference TRBV18 and TRBJ2-1, the full variable domain is NAGVMQNPRHLVRRRGQEARLRCSPMKGHSHVYWYRQLPEEGLKFMVYLQKENIIDESGMPKERFSAEFPKEGPSILRIQQVVRGDSAAYFCASSLAGTSYNEQFFGPGTRLTVL.

The genes are TRBV6-5 and TRBJ2-1; 9 nucleotides line up with TRBD2. There are 15 residues in the CDR3. Germline V CDR1 and CDR2: MNHEY, SVGAGI. The V and J ends lost 6 bases and 6 bases, in that order; junction bases with no gene match: 9. The CDR3 DNA reads as TGTGCCAGCAGGAAAAGCGGGAGGTCTTTCAATGAGCAGTTCTTC. It is translated as CASRKSGRSFNEQFF.

The V call is TRBV29-1, the J call TRBJ2-7; no clear D. The CDR3 is 12 residues long. The ends were cut back, 5 bases at V and 0 bases at J, with 8 bases in the middle. The V gene's germline CDR1 is SQVTM and CDR2 ANQGSEA. CDR3 sequence reads: CSVRLTSYEQYF. The CDR3, as DNA: TGCAGCGTTCGGCTCACCTCCTACGAGCAGTACTTC.

This chain joins TRBV2 and TRBJ1-4; the D gene is possibly TRBD1 (6 bases). CDR3 length: 13 residues. Germline V gene sequence: CDR1 SNHLY, CDR2 FYNNEI. Trimming removed 4 bases from V and 8 bases from J, with 11 bases in between. CDR3 in DNA: TGTGCCAGCAGTGCGGGACACCGCGAAAAACTGTTTTTT. Translating it yields CASSAGHREKLFF.

This clone was counted once. CDR3 residues: CASSETGVHDEQYF. The CDR3 DNA follows: TGTGCCAGTAGTGAGACGGGAGTTCATGACGAGCAGTACTTC. The rearrangement joins TRBV19 to TRBJ2-7; D may be TRBD2 (6 bases). Germline V lookup: CDR1 LNHDA, CDR2 SQIVND (reference sequence). This CDR3 is built from 14 residues. The germline V and J ends were trimmed by 5 bases and 5 bases, with 16 bases remaining between them.

The chain links TRBV19 to TRBJ2-1, with a weak D call TRBD1 (5 bases). The CDR3 loop spans 14 amino acids. The ends were cut back, 6 bases at V and 3 bases at J, with 12 bases in the middle. CDR1 is LNHDA, CDR2 SQIVND, per germline (reference sequence). CDR3 loop: CASRPQDYYNEQFF. CDR3 nucleotides: TGTGCCAGTAGGCCACAGGATTACTACAATGAGCAGTTCTTC.

The chain has TRBV4-1 and TRBJ2-3, with 9 bases fitting TRBD2. The CDR3 extends over 15 amino acids. Germline CDR1 reads MGHRA; CDR2 reads YSYEKL. V gave up 0 bases and J gave up 9 bases; unmatched junction bases: 7. CDR3 loop: CASSQEAGGGLTQYF. The CDR3, as DNA: TGCGCCAGCAGCCAAGAAGCGGGGGGAGGATTGACGCAGTATTTT.

The rearrangement uses TRBV20-1 and TRBJ1-5; D perhaps matches TRBD1 (5 bases). The length of the CDR3 is 14 residues. The germline CDR1 and CDR2 sequences are DFQATT and SNEGSKA (reference sequence). V shed 3 bases and J shed 1 base, with 10 bases lying between them. The CDR3 sequence: CSASTWDSNQPQHF. CDR3 bases: TGCAGTGCTAGTACCTGGGACAGCAATCAGCCCCAGCATTTT.

This clone came up a few times. The V call is TRBV6-6, the J call TRBJ2-2, with no clear D. V gave up 5 bases and J gave up 7 bases, with 17 bases separating them. The germline V gene encodes CDR1 MNHNY and CDR2 SVGAGI (reference sequence). The CDR3 contains 15 residues. This CDR3 reads CASSRRPLEVGELFF. CDR3 coding DNA: TGTGCCAGCAGTAGACGGCCACTTGAGGTCGGGGAGCTGTTTTTT.

The J gene is TRBJ2-7, the V gene TRBV15; TRBD2 agrees at 7 bases. V lost 3 bases, J lost 4 bases, and 9 bases stayed unmatched. CDR3 size: 15 residues. In germline, CDR1 is LNHNV, CDR2 YYDKDF (reference sequence). CDR3 amino acids: CATSSSERGGYEQYF. The CDR3 coding sequence is TGTGCCACCAGCAGTAGCGAGCGGGGAGGTTACGAGCAGTACTTC.